A single sample is the source of the 32 T cell receptor beta chains below, sequenced in a study of PD-L1 blockade in urothelial cancer. This table comes from immunoSEQ multiplex PCR, and its TCRdb copy is limited to in-frame clones, with some not included. The table has about 43,000 clones, approximately 88% seen once. The material sequenced was PBMCs, taken around atezolizumab (anti-PD-L1) treatment. These receptors were taken from a man older than 75 with urothelial cancer.

Here the CDR3 reads CASSLNRGGYQSNQPQHF. CDR3 bases: TGTGCCAGCAGTTTAAACAGGGGAGGCTATCAGAGCAATCAGCCCCAGCATTTT. The chain joins TRBV28 to TRBJ1-5; 7 bases match TRBD1. Trimming took 2 bases from V and 1 from J; bases not matched to a gene: 11. Germline assignment: CDR1 MDHEN and CDR2 SYDVKM. The CDR3 loop spans 18 amino acids.

The J gene is TRBJ1-2, the V gene TRBV4-1, with a possible D match to TRBD1 (5 bases). Deletions cut 1 base from V and 4 bases from J, with 16 bases between. This CDR3 has 16 residues. Germline V gene sequence: CDR1 MGHRA, CDR2 YSYEKL. CDR3 DNA: TGCGCCAGCAGCCAAGTCGGGGGTCTTAAAGGCTATGGCTACACCTTC. It encodes CASSQVGGLKGYGYTF.

J is TRBJ1-5 and V is TRBV5-1; no firm D call. CDR1 SGHRS and CDR2 YFSETQ come from the germline V gene. The CDR3 runs 15 residues. Between the trimmed V and J ends, which lost 0 bases and 2 bases, there was a span of 9 bases. CDR3 sequence: CASSLGGFGNQPQHF. The CDR3 coding sequence is TGCGCCAGCAGCTTGGGAGGGTTTGGCAATCAGCCCCAGCATTTT.

This clone was found a few times. This chain links TRBV12-5 with TRBJ1-2; D is possibly TRBD1 (5 bases). Germline V gene lookup returns CDR1 LGHNT and CDR2 FRNRAP. V was clipped by 3 bases and J by 5 bases, with 16 bases between them. The CDR3 spans 15 residues. The CDR3 loop reads CASGFGILGRYGYTF. The DNA of the CDR3 is TGTGCTAGTGGTTTTGGGATCCTGGGGCGGTATGGCTACACCTTC.

The chain employs TRBV7-9 and TRBJ2-3; 7 nucleotides align to TRBD1. The junction had 6 bases not matched to a gene; V was cut back by 3 bases and J by 6 bases. Germline V lookup: CDR1 SEHNR, CDR2 FQNEAQ (reference sequence). The CDR3 spans 14 residues. The CDR3 protein is CASSFRGRSDTQYF. The CDR3 DNA reads as TGTGCCAGCAGCTTCAGGGGGAGATCCGATACGCAGTATTTT.

In its sample, this clone was seen once. This chain joins TRBV7-8 and TRBJ2-5, with 10 bases fitting TRBD2. From germline, CDR1 is SGHVS and CDR2 FQNEAQ. V dropped 2 bases and J dropped 2; count of bases not matched to a gene: 2. The CDR3 sequence is 15 residues long. In DNA form, the CDR3 reads TGTGCCAGCAGCTTAAGACTAGCGGGTCAAGAGACCCAGTACTTC. Its protein product is CASSLRLAGQETQYF.

The CDR3 here is CASSLLNTEAFF. As DNA, the CDR3 is TGTGCCAGCAGTCTCCTGAACACTGAAGCTTTCTTT. The chain combines TRBV7-9 with TRBJ1-1; D is undetermined. Per the germline V gene, CDR1 is SEHNR and CDR2 is FQNEAQ (reference sequence). Trimming took 6 bases from V and 0 from J, leaving 5 bases between them. The CDR3 is made up of 12 amino acids.

The V and J genes are TRBV6-1 and TRBJ2-7; D is unresolved. Germline CDR1 is MNHNS and CDR2 is SASEGT. Between the trimmed V and J ends, which lost 0 bases and 6 bases, there was a span of 9 bases. The CDR3 spans 13 residues. CDR3 loop: CASSEALRSEQYF. CDR3 bases: TGTGCCAGCAGTGAAGCACTACGCAGCGAGCAGTACTTC.

This chain joins TRBV7-7 and TRBJ2-7; no reliable D call. The V and J ends lost 0 bases and 2 bases respectively, with 17 bases between them. This CDR3 region has 17 residues. Germline V lookup: CDR1 SSHAT, CDR2 FNYEAQ (reference sequence). The CDR3 here is CASSLAGWQTLTYEQYF. The CDR3 region has the DNA TGTGCCAGCAGCTTAGCTGGTTGGCAGACACTCACCTACGAGCAGTACTTC. Using reference TRBV7-7 and TRBJ2-7 for the parts outside the CDR3, the full variable domain is GAGVSQSPRYKVTKRGQDVTLRCDPISSHATLYWYQQALGQGPEFLTYFNYEAQPDKSGLPSDRFSAERPEGSISTLTIQRTEQRDSAMYRCASSLAGWQTLTYEQYFGPGTRLTVT.

This clone was recorded a few times. The V call is TRBV27, the J call TRBJ1-2; the D gene is possibly TRBD1 (5 bases). The CDR3 has 14 residues. V was trimmed by 4 bases and J by 1 base, leaving 10 bases between them. CDR1 is MNHEY and CDR2 is SMNVEV in the germline V gene (reference sequence). This CDR3 reads CASSYRSLNYGYTF. CDR3 bases: TGTGCCAGCAGTTACAGGTCACTTAACTATGGCTACACCTTC.

V usage is TRBV9 and J usage is TRBJ2-1, with TRBD2 matching over 8 bases. The CDR3 has 16 residues. Trimming removed 0 bases from V and 0 bases from J; junction bases left unmatched: 2. CDR1 and CDR2 (germline): SGDLS, YYNGEE. DNA for the CDR3: TGTGCCAGCAGCGTAGCCAGCGGGGGCTCCTACAATGAGCAGTTCTTC. Translation: CASSVASGGSYNEQFF.

This chain links TRBV9 with TRBJ2-1, with TRBD2 as a possible D gene (6 bases). Trimming removed 1 base from V and 6 bases from J, with 11 bases in between. The germline CDR1 and CDR2 sequences are SGDLS and YYNGEE. The CDR3 loop spans 14 amino acids. The DNA for the CDR3 is TGTGCCAGCAGCGTATCCGGGGGAAGCAATGAGCAGTTCTTC. This sequence encodes CASSVSGGSNEQFF.

This clone is a singleton in its sample. The DNA of the CDR3 is TGTGCCAGCAGCCTAACTAGCGGGAGGCAGACCCAGTACTTC. Amino acids: CASSLTSGRQTQYF. The gene calls are TRBV7-9 and TRBJ2-5, with 12 bases lining up with TRBD2. The CDR3 is 14 residues long. The V gene end was trimmed by 5 bases and the J gene end by 6 bases; junction bases not matched to a gene: 4. Germline-derived CDR1 and CDR2 are SEHNR and FQNEAQ (reference sequence).

The gene calls are TRBV11-2 and TRBJ2-1; a weak D match, TRBD1 (6 bases). Per germline, CDR1 SGHAT and CDR2 FQNNGV. This CDR3 has 14 residues. V was clipped by 5 bases and J by 6 bases, with 14 bases between them. The CDR3 DNA follows: TGTGCCAGCAGCGCAGACAGGTCCCGCAATGAGCAGTTCTTC. The encoded protein is CASSADRSRNEQFF.

There are a few counts of this clone. The chain combines TRBV19 with TRBJ1-2; 8 nucleotides match TRBD1. The CDR3 contains 15 residues. Trimming at V came to 7 bases and at J to 1 base, leaving 8 bases not matched to a gene. Per the germline V gene, CDR1 is LNHDA and CDR2 is SQIVND (reference sequence). The CDR3 is CASTPGTGGNYGYTF. The CDR3 nucleotides read TGTGCCAGTACCCCCGGGACAGGAGGTAACTATGGCTACACCTTC.

CDR3 coding DNA: TGTGCCAGTAGTTCCGGACTAGCGGGTTCCACCTACGAGCAGTACTTC. This codes for CASSSGLAGSTYEQYF. The rearrangement uses TRBV19 and TRBJ2-7; 11 bases are a match to TRBD2. CDR1 and CDR2 (germline): LNHDA, SQIVND (reference sequence). V lost 5 bases and J lost 2; bases outside the gene matches: 8. There are 16 residues in the CDR3. The complete variable domain, with remaining parts taken from reference TRBV19 and TRBJ2-7, reads DGGITQSPKYLFRKEGQNVTLSCEQNLNHDAMYWYRQDPGQGLRLIYYSQIVNDFQKGDIAEGYSVSREKKESFPLTVTSAQKNPTAFYLCASSSGLAGSTYEQYFGPGTRLTVT.

The J gene is TRBJ2-3, the V gene TRBV6-4, with TRBD2 matching over 7 bases. The CDR3 length is 13 residues. Looked up from germline, CDR1 is MRHNA and CDR2 is SNTAGT. The trim removed 6 bases at V and 1 base at J, leaving 1 base unmatched. CDR3 in DNA: TGTGCCAGCAGGGCGGGAGGCACAGATACGCAGTATTTT. Encoded protein: CASRAGGTDTQYF.

The chain employs TRBV6-4 and TRBJ2-7, with 15 positions matching TRBD2. The CDR3 covers 18 residues. V shed 4 bases and J 5 bases; nucleotides not matched to a gene: 12. CDR1 is MRHNA and CDR2 is SNTAGT in the germline V gene. The DNA of the CDR3 is TGTGCCAGCAGTGCTAGGACTAGCGGGAGGGGGTTCGAGCACGAGCAGTACTTC. Encoded protein: CASSARTSGRGFEHEQYF.

The CDR3 protein is CASSLEGLAGETQYF. The DNA of the CDR3 is TGTGCCAGCAGCTTGGAGGGACTAGCGGGAGAGACCCAGTACTTC. V gene TRBV5-8 combines with J gene TRBJ2-5; 12 bases are shared with TRBD2. CDR3 size: 15 residues. V lost 0 bases, J lost 4 bases, and 1 base stayed unmatched. Germline V lookup: CDR1 SGHTS, CDR2 YDEGEE. The full variable domain, with the rest looked up from reference TRBV5-8 and TRBJ2-5, is EAGVTQSPTHLIKTRGQQATLRCSPISGHTSVYWYQQALGLGLQFLLWYDEGEERNRGNFPPRFSGRQFPNYSSELNVNALELEDSALYLCASSLEGLAGETQYFGPGTRLLVL.

The chain joins TRBV2 to TRBJ1-1; TRBD1 is a possible D gene (6 bases). The CDR3 has 12 amino acids. Looked up from germline, CDR1 is SNHLY and CDR2 is FYNNEI. V lost 6 bases and J lost 4, with 9 bases in between. The CDR3 bases are TGTGCCAGCAGAGGGGGGGGCACTGAAGCTTTCTTT. This translates into CASRGGGTEAFF. The entire variable domain, with the rest obtained from reference TRBV2 and TRBJ1-1, is as follows: EPEVTQTPSHQVTQMGQEVILRCVPISNHLYFYWYRQILGQKVEFLVSFYNNEISEKSEIFDDQFSVERPDGSNFTLKIRSTKLEDSAMYFCASRGGGTEAFFGQGTRLTVV.

In its sample, this clone was seen once. This CDR3 reads CASSYLSGISYNEQFF. CDR3 bases: TGTGCCAGCAGTTACCTTAGCGGGATCTCCTACAATGAGCAGTTCTTC. J is TRBJ2-1 and V is TRBV27, with TRBD2 matching over 8 bases. CDR1 and CDR2 from the germline V gene are MNHEY and SMNVEV (reference sequence). V shed 4 bases, J shed 0 bases, and the junction held 5 bases outside the gene matches. This CDR3 has 16 residues.

The V call is TRBV28, the J call TRBJ1-4, with D tentatively TRBD1 (5 bases). Trimming cost V 6 bases and J 3 bases, with 17 bases left between them. Germline assignment: CDR1 MDHEN and CDR2 SYDVKM. The CDR3 spans 16 residues. The DNA of the CDR3 is TGTGCCAGCAGCTTTTCTGGGGCCGCGGCTAATGAAAAACTGTTTTTT. This gives the protein CASSFSGAAANEKLFF.

The chain links TRBV5-1 to TRBJ2-3; 7 bases align to TRBD2. The CDR3 sequence is 15 residues long. The J segment lost 5 bases and the V segment lost 2 bases, leaving 8 bases of the junction unmatched. Germline values: CDR1 SGHRS, CDR2 YFSETQ. The CDR3 bases are TGCGCCAGCAGCTTAGCTAGCGGTTCGGGAGATACGCAGTATTTT. Amino acids: CASSLASGSGDTQYF.

The gene calls are TRBV10-1 and TRBJ2-2, with 8 positions matching TRBD1. This CDR3 spans 15 amino acids. Germline V CDR1 and CDR2: WNHNN, SYGVQD (reference sequence). V shed 3 bases and J 7 bases; nucleotides not matched to a gene: 7. The CDR3 DNA reads as TGCGCCAGCAGTGACGGCAGGGGGCGAATCGGGGAGCTGTTTTTT. Its translation: CASSDGRGRIGELFF.

The gene calls are TRBV4-3 and TRBJ2-1; 15 nucleotides agree with TRBD2. Trimming removed 1 base from V and 9 bases from J; junction bases left unmatched: 4. The CDR3 extends over 16 amino acids. The germline V gene has CDR1 LGHNA and CDR2 YSLEER. CDR3 in amino acids: CASSQGTSGGAGEQFF. The CDR3 DNA reads TGCGCCAGCAGCCAAGGGACTAGCGGGGGGGCTGGTGAGCAGTTCTTC.

The rearrangement joins TRBV7-2 to TRBJ1-5, with 9 bases lining up with TRBD1. The CDR3 loop spans 15 amino acids. Germline V gene data show CDR1 as SGHTA and CDR2 as FQGNSA. J lost 3 bases, V lost 3 bases, and 3 bases had no gene match. The CDR3 nucleotides read TGTGCCAGCAGCTTGGACAGGGGCCCCAATCAGCCCCAGCATTTT. Its translation: CASSLDRGPNQPQHF.

The chain joins TRBV11-2 to TRBJ1-2; the D gene is possibly TRBD1 (6 bases). CDR3 size: 14 residues. V lost 4 bases and J 4 bases, leaving 13 bases between the germline ends. CDR1 and CDR2 (germline): SGHAT, FQNNGV. The CDR3 coding sequence is TGTGCCAGCAGCTCCCGTACAGGGACCTATGGCTACACCTTC. This sequence encodes CASSSRTGTYGYTF.

The chain links TRBV7-9 to TRBJ2-3; maybe TRBD1 (5 bases). V was cut by 3 bases and J by 2 bases, with 15 bases left in between. Looked up from germline, CDR1 is SEHNR and CDR2 is FQNEAQ (reference sequence). The CDR3 length is 16 residues. As DNA, the CDR3 is TGTGCCAGCAGCTTCCTCGCCTTGACAGCCACAGATACGCAGTATTTT. It codes for CASSFLALTATDTQYF.

This chain connects TRBV7-9 to TRBJ1-1; 7 bases are shared with TRBD1. Trimming at V came to 5 bases and at J to 0 bases, leaving 3 bases not matched to a gene. This CDR3 is 14 amino acids long. Germline V CDR1 and CDR2: SEHNR, FQNEAQ (reference sequence). The CDR3 protein is CASSATGMNTEAFF. In nucleotides, the CDR3 is TGTGCCAGCAGCGCGACAGGGATGAACACTGAAGCTTTCTTT.

This chain connects TRBV18 to TRBJ2-3, with D perhaps TRBD1 (5 bases). The CDR3 loop spans 14 amino acids. The germline CDR1 and CDR2 sequences are KGHSH and LQKENI. V gave up 3 bases and J gave up 1 base, with 8 bases separating them. The CDR3 DNA follows: TGTGCCAGCTCACCTGACAGCGGCACAGATACGCAGTATTTT. Its protein is CASSPDSGTDTQYF.

In this sample, this clone turned up once. The genes are TRBV5-1 and TRBJ2-2, with 12 bases matching TRBD1. This CDR3 contains 17 residues. V dropped 1 base and J dropped 7; count of bases not matched to a gene: 8. Germline V gene sequence: CDR1 SGHRS, CDR2 YFSETQ. Written as DNA, the CDR3 is TGCGCCAGCAGCTTGACGGGACAGGGGGCGCCTGGCGGGGAGCTGTTTTTT. Translated: CASSLTGQGAPGGELFF. Variable domain in full (rest from reference TRBV5-1 and TRBJ2-2): KAGVTQTPRYLIKTRGQQVTLSCSPISGHRSVSWYQQTPGQGLQFLFEYFSETQRNKGNFPGRFSGRQFSNSRSEMNVSTLELGDSALYLCASSLTGQGAPGGELFFGEGSRLTVL.

This chain links TRBV6-1 with TRBJ2-5; 7 nucleotides agree with TRBD2. The CDR3 extends over 15 amino acids. Trimming at V came to 6 bases and at J to 0 bases, leaving 7 bases not matched to a gene. CDR1 and CDR2 from the germline V gene are MNHNS and SASEGT. The CDR3 DNA is TGTGCCAGCAGGAGTAGCGGGTTGTACCAAGAGACCCAGTACTTC. It yields the protein CASRSSGLYQETQYF.